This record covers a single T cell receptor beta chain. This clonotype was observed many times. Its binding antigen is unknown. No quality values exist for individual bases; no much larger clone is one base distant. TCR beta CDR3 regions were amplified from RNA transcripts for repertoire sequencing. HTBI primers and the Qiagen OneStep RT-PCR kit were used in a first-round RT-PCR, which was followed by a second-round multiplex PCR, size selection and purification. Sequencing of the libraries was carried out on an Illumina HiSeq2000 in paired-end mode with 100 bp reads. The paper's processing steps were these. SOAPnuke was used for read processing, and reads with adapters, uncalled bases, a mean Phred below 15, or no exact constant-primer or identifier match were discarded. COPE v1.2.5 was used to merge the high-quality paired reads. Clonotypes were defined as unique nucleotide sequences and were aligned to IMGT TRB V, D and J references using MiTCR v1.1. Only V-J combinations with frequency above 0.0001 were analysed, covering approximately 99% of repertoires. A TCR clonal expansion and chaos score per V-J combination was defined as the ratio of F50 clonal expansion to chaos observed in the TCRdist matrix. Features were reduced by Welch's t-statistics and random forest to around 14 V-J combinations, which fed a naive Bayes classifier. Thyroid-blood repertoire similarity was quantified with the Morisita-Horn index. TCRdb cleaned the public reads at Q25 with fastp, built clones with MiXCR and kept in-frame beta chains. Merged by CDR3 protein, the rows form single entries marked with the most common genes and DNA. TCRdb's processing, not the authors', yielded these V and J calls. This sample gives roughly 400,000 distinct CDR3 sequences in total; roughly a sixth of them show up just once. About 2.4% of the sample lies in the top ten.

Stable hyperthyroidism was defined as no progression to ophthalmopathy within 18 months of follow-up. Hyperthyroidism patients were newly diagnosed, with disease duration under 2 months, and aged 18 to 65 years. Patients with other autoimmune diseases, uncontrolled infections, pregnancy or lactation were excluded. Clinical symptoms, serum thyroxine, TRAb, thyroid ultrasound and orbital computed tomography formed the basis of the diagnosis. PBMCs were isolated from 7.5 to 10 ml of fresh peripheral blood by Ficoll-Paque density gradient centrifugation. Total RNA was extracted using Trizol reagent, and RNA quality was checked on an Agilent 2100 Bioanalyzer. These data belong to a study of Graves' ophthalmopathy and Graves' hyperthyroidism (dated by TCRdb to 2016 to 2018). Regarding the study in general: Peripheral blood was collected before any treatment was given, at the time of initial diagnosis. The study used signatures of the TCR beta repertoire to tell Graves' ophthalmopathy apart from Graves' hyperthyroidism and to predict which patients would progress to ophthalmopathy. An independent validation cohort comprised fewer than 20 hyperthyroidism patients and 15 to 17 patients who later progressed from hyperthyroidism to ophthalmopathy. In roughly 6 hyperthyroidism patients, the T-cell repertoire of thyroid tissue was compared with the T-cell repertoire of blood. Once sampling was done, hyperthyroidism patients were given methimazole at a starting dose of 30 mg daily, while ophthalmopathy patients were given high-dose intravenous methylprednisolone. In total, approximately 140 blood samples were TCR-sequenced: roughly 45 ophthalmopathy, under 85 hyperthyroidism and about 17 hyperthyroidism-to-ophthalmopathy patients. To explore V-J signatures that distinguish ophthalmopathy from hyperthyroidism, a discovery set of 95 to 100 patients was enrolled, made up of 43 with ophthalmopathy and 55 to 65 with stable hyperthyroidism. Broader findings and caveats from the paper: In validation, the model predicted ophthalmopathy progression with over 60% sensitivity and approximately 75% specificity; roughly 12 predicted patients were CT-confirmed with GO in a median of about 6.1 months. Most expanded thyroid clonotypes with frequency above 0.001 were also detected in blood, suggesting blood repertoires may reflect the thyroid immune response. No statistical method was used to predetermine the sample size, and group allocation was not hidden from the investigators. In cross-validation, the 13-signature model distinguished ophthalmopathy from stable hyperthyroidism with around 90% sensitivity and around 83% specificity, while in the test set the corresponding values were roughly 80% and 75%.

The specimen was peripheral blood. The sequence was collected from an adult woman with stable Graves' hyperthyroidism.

The DNA sequence follows: TGTGCCAGCAGTACCGGACAGGGTCCCTATGGCTACACCTTC. Its protein reads: CASSTGQGPYGYTF. The rearranged chain carries TRBV28 and TRBJ1-2; 8 central nucleotides agree with TRBD1. The CDR3 covers 14 residues, taking in both the cysteine and the phenylalanine. Solely the CDR3 DNA is kept, with 42 bases framed from the first base. Ends trimmed: V by 5 bases, J by 4 bases; bases unmatched to a gene: 6. CDR1 MDHEN and CDR2 SYDVKM are derived from the germline V gene.